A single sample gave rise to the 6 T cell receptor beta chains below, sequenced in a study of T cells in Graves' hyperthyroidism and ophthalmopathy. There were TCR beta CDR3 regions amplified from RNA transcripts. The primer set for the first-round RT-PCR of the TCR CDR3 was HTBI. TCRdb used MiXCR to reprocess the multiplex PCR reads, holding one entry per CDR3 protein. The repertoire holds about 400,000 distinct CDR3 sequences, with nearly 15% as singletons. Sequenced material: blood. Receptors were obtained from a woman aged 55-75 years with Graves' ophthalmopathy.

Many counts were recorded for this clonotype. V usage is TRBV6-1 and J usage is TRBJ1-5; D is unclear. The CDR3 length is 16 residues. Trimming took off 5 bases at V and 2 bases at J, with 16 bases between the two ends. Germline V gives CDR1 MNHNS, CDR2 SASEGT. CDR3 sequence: CASSSVGSRGNQPQHF. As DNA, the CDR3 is TGTGCCAGCAGTTCCGTAGGGAGCCGGGGCAATCAGCCCCAGCATTTT.

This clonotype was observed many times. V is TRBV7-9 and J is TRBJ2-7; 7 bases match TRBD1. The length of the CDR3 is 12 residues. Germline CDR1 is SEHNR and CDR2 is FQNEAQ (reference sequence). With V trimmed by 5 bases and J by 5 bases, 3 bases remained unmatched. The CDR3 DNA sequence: TGTGCCAGCAGCGGGGACAGTCACGAGCAGTACTTC. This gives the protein CASSGDSHEQYF. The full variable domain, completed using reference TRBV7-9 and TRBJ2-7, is DTGVSQNPRHKITKRGQNVTFRCDPISEHNRLYWYRQTLGQGPEFLTYFQNEAQLEKSRLLSDRFSAERPKGSFSTLEIQRTEQGDSAMYLCASSGDSHEQYFGPGTRLTVT.

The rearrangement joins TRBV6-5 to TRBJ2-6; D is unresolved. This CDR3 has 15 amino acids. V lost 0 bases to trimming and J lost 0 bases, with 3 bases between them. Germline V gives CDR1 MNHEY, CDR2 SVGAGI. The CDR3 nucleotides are TGTGCCAGCAGTTACTCCGACTCTGGGGCCAACGTCCTGACTTTC. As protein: CASSYSDSGANVLTF.

This chain's CDR3 is CASSQTDRNQPQHF. DNA for the CDR3: TGCGCCAGCAGCCAGACCGACAGAAATCAGCCCCAGCATTTT. The chain uses TRBV4-1 and TRBJ1-5, with D maybe TRBD1 (5 bases). This CDR3 is 14 amino acids long. V was pared by 3 bases and J by 4 bases, with 10 bases between. CDR1 MGHRA and CDR2 YSYEKL come from the germline V gene.

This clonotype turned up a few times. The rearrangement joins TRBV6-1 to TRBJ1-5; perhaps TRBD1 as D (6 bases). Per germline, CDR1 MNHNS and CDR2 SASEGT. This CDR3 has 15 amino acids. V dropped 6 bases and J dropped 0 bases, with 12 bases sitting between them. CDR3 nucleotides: TGTGCCAGCAGCCGGGACATTTATAGCAATCAGCCCCAGCATTTT. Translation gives CASSRDIYSNQPQHF.

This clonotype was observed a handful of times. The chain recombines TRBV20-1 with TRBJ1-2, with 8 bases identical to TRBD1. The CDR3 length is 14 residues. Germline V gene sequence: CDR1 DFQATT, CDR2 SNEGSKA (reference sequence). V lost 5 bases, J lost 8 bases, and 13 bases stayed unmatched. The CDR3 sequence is CSAHPGTGVGGYTF. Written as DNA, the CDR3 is TGCAGTGCTCACCCCGGGACAGGCGTGGGCGGCTACACCTTC.